This T cell receptor (beta chain) was sequenced for a study of T cells and Merkel cell carcinoma outcomes. Clones were sequenced by immunoSEQ multiplex PCR, and TCRdb holds only the in-frame ones, with some missing. This sample carries around 2,100 clones, just under 95% of them seen once, and the ten largest clones take 1.8%. Study observations and caveats: In Merkel cell carcinoma, repertoire and T-cell density reportedly predicted outcomes.

About this clone itself: Its antigen is currently unknown.

V was pared by 3 bases and J by 1 base, with 4 bases between. Germline V gene sequence: CDR1 SGHAT, CDR2 FQDESV (reference sequence). The CDR3 is made up of 12 amino acids. The rearrangement links TRBV11-1 to TRBJ2-7, with D unclear. Sequencing input: tumor tissue from Merkel cell carcinoma. This clonotype was obtained from a human donor with Merkel cell carcinoma. In DNA form, the CDR3 reads TGTGCCAGCAGCTTGCCGTCCTACGAGCAGTACTTC. Translated, it gives CASSLPSYEQYF.